Listed here are 18 T cell receptor beta chains from one sample, sequenced in a study of T cells in severe cutaneous drug reactions. Sequenced patients had Stevens-Johnson syndrome or toxic epidermal necrolysis caused by carbamazepine. The iRepertoire multiplex PCR system with TCR subtype-specific primers built both bulk and single-cell libraries. For each CDR3 protein, TCRdb gives one entry from its re-call of the multiplex PCR reads, without DNA. Recorded for this sample: around 4,200 distinct CDR3 sequences. The specimen sequenced was PBMCs. The receptor set was obtained from a human donor with Stevens-Johnson syndrome, a severe cutaneous drug reaction.

The V and J genes are TRBV11-2 and TRBJ2-1. The CDR3 totals 12 residues. Germline CDR1 reads SGHAT; CDR2 reads FQNNGV. CDR3 residues: CASSPTVVVQFF.

Considering frequency, this clonotype is medium-sized (0.01 to 0.1%). V and J are TRBV18 and TRBJ2-7; TCRdb indicates TRBD1, and absent DNA this call remains unverified. Germline values: CDR1 KGHSH, CDR2 LQKENI. The CDR3 has 15 amino acids. Here the CDR3 reads CASSMGTRDSYEQYF.

V is TRBV6-4 and J is TRBJ2-1; TCRdb proposes TRBD2, but this gene call is untestable without DNA. Germline values: CDR1 MRHNA, CDR2 SNTAGT. The CDR3 loop spans 15 amino acids. This CDR3 is CASSDKAGPPNEQFF.

This clonotype registers medium-sized by frequency. The chain couples TRBV18 to TRBJ2-1. The germline V gene has CDR1 KGHSH and CDR2 LQKENI. The CDR3 runs to 13 residues. Here the CDR3 reads CASSPAEDNEQFF. The full variable domain, completed using reference TRBV18 and TRBJ2-1, is NAGVMQNPRHLVRRRGQEARLRCSPMKGHSHVYWYRQLPEEGLKFMVYLQKENIIDESGMPKERFSAEFPKEGPSILRIQQVVRGDSAAYFCASSPAEDNEQFFGPGTRLTVL.

The gene calls are TRBV7-9 and TRBJ2-1; TCRdb proposes TRBD2, but this gene call is untestable without DNA. Germline V gene lookup returns CDR1 SEHNR and CDR2 FQNEAQ (reference sequence). This CDR3 has 14 residues. The CDR3 reads CASSLGLAQNEQFF.

The V call is TRBV28, the J call TRBJ2-7; TCRdb designates TRBD1, a call that cannot be tested without DNA. The CDR3 runs 14 residues. The V gene's germline CDR1 is MDHEN and CDR2 SYDVKM. The CDR3 sequence: CASRTGTATYEQYF.

The chain is built from TRBV24-1 and TRBJ2-1; TCRdb designates TRBD2, a call that cannot be tested without DNA. Germline V gives CDR1 KGHDR, CDR2 SFDVKD. The CDR3 loop spans 15 amino acids. The CDR3 region is CATARSGRGNNEQFF.

The chain combines TRBV29-1 with TRBJ2-3; the TCRdb D gene call, TRBD2, has no DNA to confirm it. Per the germline V gene, CDR1 is SQVTM and CDR2 is ANQGSEA. The CDR3 runs to 13 residues. This CDR3 is CSVDGRLAALRYF.

The chain joins TRBV4-1 to TRBJ1-1. CDR1 is MGHRA, CDR2 YSYEKL, per germline. The CDR3 has 14 amino acids. CDR3 sequence: CASSQESFGTEAFF.

The chain combines TRBV2 with TRBJ2-3; checking the TCRdb D call of TRBD2 is not possible without DNA. This CDR3 has 17 amino acids. Looked up from germline, CDR1 is SNHLY and CDR2 is FYNNEI. The CDR3 sequence: CATLMSEREIGPDTQYF.

The chain has TRBV28 and TRBJ2-7; TCRdb picks TRBD1, but there is no DNA to check that call. Per germline, CDR1 MDHEN and CDR2 SYDVKM. This CDR3 is built from 15 residues. This chain's CDR3 is CASSLYRDGSYEQYF.

This sequence joins TRBV19 and TRBJ2-7; lacking DNA, the TRBD1 call made by TCRdb goes unchecked. The CDR3 spans 14 residues. CDR1 is LNHDA, CDR2 SQIVND, per germline (reference sequence). CDR3 amino acids: CASSILFQNYEQYF. Variable domain in full (rest from reference TRBV19 and TRBJ2-7): DGGITQSPKYLFRKEGQNVTLSCEQNLNHDAMYWYRQDPGQGLRLIYYSQIVNDFQKGDIAEGYSVSREKKESFPLTVTSAQKNPTAFYLCASSILFQNYEQYFGPGTRLTVT.

The V and J genes are TRBV28 and TRBJ2-2; the TCRdb call, TRBD2, lacks DNA for checking. Germline V gene data show CDR1 as MDHEN and CDR2 as SYDVKM. The CDR3 has 18 residues. CDR3 in amino acids: CASSQGLAGATNTGELFF. Supplemented by reference TRBV28 and TRBJ2-2, the full variable domain reads DVKVTQSSRYLVKRTGEKVFLECVQDMDHENMFWYRQDPGLGLRLIYFSYDVKMKEKGDIPEGYSVSREKKERFSLILESASTNQTSMYLCASSQGLAGATNTGELFFGEGSRLTVL.

The rearrangement joins TRBV29-1 to TRBJ2-1; TCRdb's D gene call, TRBD1, goes unchecked for lack of DNA. CDR1 SQVTM and CDR2 ANQGSEA come from the germline V gene. The CDR3 is 12 residues long. CDR3 sequence: CSAEGQGNEQFF.

Considering frequency, this clonotype is medium-sized. V usage is TRBV6-2 or TRBV6-3 and J usage is TRBJ1-1. The CDR3 length is 14 residues. In germline, CDR1 is MNHEY, CDR2 SVGEGT. CDR3 protein: CASSYSRANTEAFF.

The V call is TRBV27, the J call TRBJ1-1. The CDR3 is 14 amino acids. The germline V gene encodes CDR1 MNHEY and CDR2 SMNVEV (reference sequence). Here the CDR3 reads CASSLTTANTEAFF.

The V gene is TRBV7-9, the J gene TRBJ1-2; TCRdb's D gene call, TRBD1, goes unchecked for lack of DNA. The CDR3 loop spans 15 amino acids. Looked up from germline, CDR1 is SEHNR and CDR2 is FQNEAQ (reference sequence). The CDR3 spells CASSYPGQGLGGYTF. Together with reference TRBV7-9 and TRBJ1-2, the CDR3 gives the full variable domain: DTGVSQNPRHKITKRGQNVTFRCDPISEHNRLYWYRQTLGQGPEFLTYFQNEAQLEKSRLLSDRFSAERPKGSFSTLEIQRTEQGDSAMYLCASSYPGQGLGGYTFGSGTRLTVV.

The chain uses TRBV4-1 and TRBJ1-1. The CDR3 extends over 15 amino acids. Per the germline V gene, CDR1 is MGHRA and CDR2 is YSYEKL. The CDR3 loop is CASSPQNTPKGEAFF.